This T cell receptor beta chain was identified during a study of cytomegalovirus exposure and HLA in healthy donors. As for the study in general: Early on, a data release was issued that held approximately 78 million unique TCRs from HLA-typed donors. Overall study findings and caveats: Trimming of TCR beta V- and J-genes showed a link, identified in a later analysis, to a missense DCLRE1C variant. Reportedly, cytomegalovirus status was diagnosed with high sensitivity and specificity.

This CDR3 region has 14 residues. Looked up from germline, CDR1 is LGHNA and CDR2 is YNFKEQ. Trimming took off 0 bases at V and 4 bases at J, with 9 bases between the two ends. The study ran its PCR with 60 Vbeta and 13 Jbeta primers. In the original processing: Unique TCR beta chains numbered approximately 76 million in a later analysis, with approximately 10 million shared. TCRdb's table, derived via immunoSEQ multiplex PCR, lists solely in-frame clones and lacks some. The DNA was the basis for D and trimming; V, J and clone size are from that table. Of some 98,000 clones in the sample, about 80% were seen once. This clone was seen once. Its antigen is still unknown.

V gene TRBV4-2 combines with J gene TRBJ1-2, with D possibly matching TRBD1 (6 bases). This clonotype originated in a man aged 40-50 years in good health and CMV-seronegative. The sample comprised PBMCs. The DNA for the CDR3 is TGTGCCAGCAGCCAAGACAGGGGCGTCTATGGCTACACCTTC. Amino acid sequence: CASSQDRGVYGYTF.